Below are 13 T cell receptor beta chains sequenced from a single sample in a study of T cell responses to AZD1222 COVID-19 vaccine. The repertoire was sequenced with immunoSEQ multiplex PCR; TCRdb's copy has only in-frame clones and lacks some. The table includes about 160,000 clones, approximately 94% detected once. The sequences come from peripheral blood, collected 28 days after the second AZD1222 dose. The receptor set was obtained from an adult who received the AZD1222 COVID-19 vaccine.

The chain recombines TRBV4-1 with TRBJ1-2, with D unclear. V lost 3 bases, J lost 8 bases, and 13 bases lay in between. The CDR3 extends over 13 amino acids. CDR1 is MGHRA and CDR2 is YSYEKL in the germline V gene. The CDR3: CASSHLGWEGYTF. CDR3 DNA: TGCGCCAGCAGCCACCTCGGGTGGGAGGGCTACACCTTC.

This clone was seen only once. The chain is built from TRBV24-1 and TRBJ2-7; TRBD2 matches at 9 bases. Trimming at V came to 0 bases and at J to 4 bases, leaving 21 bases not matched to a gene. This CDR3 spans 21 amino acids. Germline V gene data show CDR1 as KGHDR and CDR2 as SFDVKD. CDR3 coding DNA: TGTGCCACCAGTGATTTGCGGATCTTGGTAGCGGGAGAATGGTCGCGATACGAGCAGTACTTC. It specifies CATSDLRILVAGEWSRYEQYF.

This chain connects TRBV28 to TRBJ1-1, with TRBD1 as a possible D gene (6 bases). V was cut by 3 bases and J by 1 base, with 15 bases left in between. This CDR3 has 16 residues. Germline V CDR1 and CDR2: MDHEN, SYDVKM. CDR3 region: CASSFVTGGRNTEAFF. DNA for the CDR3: TGTGCCAGCAGTTTCGTGACAGGAGGAAGGAACACTGAAGCTTTCTTT.

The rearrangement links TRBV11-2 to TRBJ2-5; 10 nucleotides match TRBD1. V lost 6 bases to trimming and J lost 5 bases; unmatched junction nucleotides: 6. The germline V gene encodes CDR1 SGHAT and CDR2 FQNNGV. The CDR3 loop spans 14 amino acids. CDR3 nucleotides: TGTGCCAGCAGATTGGGACAGGGGAAGGAGACCCAGTACTTC. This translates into CASRLGQGKETQYF.

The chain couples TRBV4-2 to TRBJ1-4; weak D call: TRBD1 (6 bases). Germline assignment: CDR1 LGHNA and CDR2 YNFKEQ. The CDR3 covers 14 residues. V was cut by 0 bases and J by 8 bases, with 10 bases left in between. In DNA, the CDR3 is TGTGCCAGCAGCCAAGACCTCAGGGGAGAAAAACTGTTTTTT. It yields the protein CASSQDLRGEKLFF.

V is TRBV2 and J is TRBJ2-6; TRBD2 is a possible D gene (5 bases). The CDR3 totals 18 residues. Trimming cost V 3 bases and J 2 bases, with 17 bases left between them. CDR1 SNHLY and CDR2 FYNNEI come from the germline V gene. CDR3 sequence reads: CASSEPEGIDPGANVLTF. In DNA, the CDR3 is TGTGCCAGCAGTGAGCCAGAGGGAATCGACCCTGGGGCCAACGTCCTGACTTTC. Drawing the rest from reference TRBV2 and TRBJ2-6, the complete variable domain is EPEVTQTPSHQVTQMGQEVILRCVPISNHLYFYWYRQILGQKVEFLVSFYNNEISEKSEIFDDQFSVERPDGSNFTLKIRSTKLEDSAMYFCASSEPEGIDPGANVLTFGAGSRLTVL.

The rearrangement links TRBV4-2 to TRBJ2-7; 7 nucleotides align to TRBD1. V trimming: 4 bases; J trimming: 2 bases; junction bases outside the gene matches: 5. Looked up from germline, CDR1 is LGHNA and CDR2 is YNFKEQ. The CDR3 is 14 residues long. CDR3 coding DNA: TGTGCCAGCAGCCCGAGGACAGGAGCCTACGAGCAGTACTTC. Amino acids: CASSPRTGAYEQYF.

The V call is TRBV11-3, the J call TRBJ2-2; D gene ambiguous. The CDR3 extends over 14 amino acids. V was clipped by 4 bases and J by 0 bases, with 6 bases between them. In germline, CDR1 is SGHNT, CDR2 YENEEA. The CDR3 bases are TGTGCCAGCAGCTACCGGTCGAACACCGGGGAGCTGTTTTTT. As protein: CASSYRSNTGELFF. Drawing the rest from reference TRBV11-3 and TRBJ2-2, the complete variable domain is EAGVVQSPRYKIIEKKQPVAFWCNPISGHNTLYWYLQNLGQGPELLIRYENEEAVDDSQLPKDRFSAERLKGVDSTLKIQPAELGDSAVYLCASSYRSNTGELFFGEGSRLTVL.

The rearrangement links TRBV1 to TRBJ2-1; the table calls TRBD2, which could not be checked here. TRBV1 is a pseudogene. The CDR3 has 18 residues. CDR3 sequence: CTSSLNSVGTRNYNEQFF. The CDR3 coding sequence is TGCACCAGCAGCCTCAATTCTGTCGGGACTCGCAACTACAATGAGCAGTTCTTC.

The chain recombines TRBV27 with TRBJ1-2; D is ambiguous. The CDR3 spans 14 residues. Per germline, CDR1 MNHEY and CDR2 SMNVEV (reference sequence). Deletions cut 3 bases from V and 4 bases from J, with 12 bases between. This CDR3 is CASSLRAGLYGYTF. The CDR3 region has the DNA TGTGCCAGCAGTTTGCGGGCAGGACTCTATGGCTACACCTTC.

The CDR3 coding sequence is TGTGCCAGCAGCTCCGGACTAGCGGGAGTGGCCTACGAGCAGTACTTC. Translating gives CASSSGLAGVAYEQYF. The chain has TRBV7-2 and TRBJ2-7, with 13 nucleotides matching TRBD2. Germline V gene lookup returns CDR1 SGHTA and CDR2 FQGNSA. J gave up 2 bases and V 4 bases, and 5 bases lay outside the gene matches. The CDR3 covers 16 residues.

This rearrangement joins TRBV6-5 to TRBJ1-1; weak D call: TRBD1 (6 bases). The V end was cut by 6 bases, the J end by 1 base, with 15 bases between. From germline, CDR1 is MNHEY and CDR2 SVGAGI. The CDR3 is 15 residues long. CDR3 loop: CASSITDRQNTEAFF. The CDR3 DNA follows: TGTGCCAGCAGCATAACGGACAGACAGAACACTGAAGCTTTCTTT.

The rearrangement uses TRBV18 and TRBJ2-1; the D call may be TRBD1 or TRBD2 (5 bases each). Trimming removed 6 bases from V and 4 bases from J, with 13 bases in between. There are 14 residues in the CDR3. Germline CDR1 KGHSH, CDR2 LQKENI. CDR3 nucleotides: TGTGCCAGCTCCCCGGGGCTCAGTTACAATGAGCAGTTCTTC. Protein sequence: CASSPGLSYNEQFF.